The 14 T cell receptor beta chains below come from one sample, sequenced in a study of shared clonotypes between healthy human individuals. The protocol was immunoSEQ multiplex PCR, while the TCRdb copy is restricted to in-frame clones and leaves out a portion. The data contain 1 million to 1.2 million clones, roughly 80% of them singletons. Sequencing was carried out using memory CD4+ T cells from PBMCs. The subset: CD45RA-negative fraction. The receptors stem from a man aged 18 to 29 in good health. Some clones in this sample may be carry-over from other donors' samples.

The chain uses TRBV25-1 and TRBJ2-3, with 10 bases identical to TRBD2. CDR1 is MGHDK and CDR2 is SYGVNS in the germline V gene. The ends lost 4 bases at V and 1 base at J; junction bases unmatched: 2. The CDR3 has 15 amino acids. CDR3 coding DNA: TGTGCCAGCAGTGGAGCGGGAGGGCGCACAGATACGCAGTATTTT. It translates to CASSGAGGRTDTQYF.

This sequence joins TRBV28 and TRBJ1-3; D unresolved. Trimming cost V 7 bases and J 8 bases, with 18 bases left between them. The CDR3 is made up of 14 amino acids. Germline lookup yields CDR1 MDHEN and CDR2 SYDVKM. In DNA form, the CDR3 reads TGTGCCAGCACCACCCGGGCTCCGGTGTACACCATATATTTT. This sequence encodes CASTTRAPVYTIYF. Variable domain in full (rest from reference TRBV28 and TRBJ1-3): DVKVTQSSRYLVKRTGEKVFLECVQDMDHENMFWYRQDPGLGLRLIYFSYDVKMKEKGDIPEGYSVSREKKERFSLILESASTNQTSMYLCASTTRAPVYTIYFGEGSWLTVV.

A single count supports this clone. The chain combines TRBV30 with TRBJ2-1, with TRBD2 as a possible D gene (6 bases). CDR1 GTSNPN and CDR2 SVGIG come from the germline V gene (reference sequence). Trimming left V 4 bases short and J 4 bases short, with 11 bases between. The CDR3 is 13 amino acids. CDR3 loop: CAWTGVGYNEQFF. Written as DNA, the CDR3 is TGTGCCTGGACGGGGGTCGGTTACAATGAGCAGTTCTTC.

This clone was detected once. This chain joins TRBV29-1 and TRBJ1-3, with no clear D. CDR1 and CDR2 (germline): SQVTM, ANQGSEA. Trimming left V 6 bases short and J 0 bases short, with 9 bases between. CDR3 size: 13 residues. The CDR3 DNA reads TGCAGCGTCCAGGTCAGCTCTGGAAACACCATATATTTT. It codes for CSVQVSSGNTIYF.

V and J are TRBV7-8 and TRBJ2-7; the match to TRBD1 covers 11 bases. The CDR3 totals 15 residues. J was trimmed by 7 bases and V by 7 bases; bases with no gene match: 12. CDR1 is SGHVS, CDR2 FQNEAQ, per germline. As DNA, the CDR3 is TGTGCCAGCACCCAACGCGGGACAGGGGGTTATGAGCAGTACTTC. Amino acids: CASTQRGTGGYEQYF.

V gene TRBV10-3 combines with J gene TRBJ2-7; 10 nucleotides match TRBD1. V was clipped by 8 bases and J by 6 bases; unmatched bases: 7. The CDR3 length is 13 residues. Germline loops: CDR1 ENHRY, CDR2 SYGVKD. The CDR3 is CAILGQGQLEQYF. As DNA, the CDR3 is TGTGCCATCCTGGGACAGGGGCAACTCGAGCAGTACTTC.

This chain uses TRBV7-9 with TRBJ2-1; D is possibly TRBD1 (5 bases). V dropped 4 bases and J dropped 7 bases, with 11 bases sitting between them. This CDR3 has 13 amino acids. The germline V gene encodes CDR1 SEHNR and CDR2 FQNEAQ (reference sequence). CDR3 in amino acids: CASSSQSGNEQFF. The DNA for the CDR3 is TGTGCCAGCAGCTCACAGTCAGGGAATGAGCAGTTCTTC.

This clone was seen more than once but under ten times. V is TRBV29-1 and J is TRBJ2-1; TRBD2 is a possible D gene (5 bases). CDR3 length: 15 amino acids. Trimming removed 4 bases at V and 0 bases at J, with 13 bases between. Germline loops: CDR1 SQVTM, CDR2 ANQGSEA. CDR3 sequence: CSVVFRGSSYNEQFF. The CDR3 DNA follows: TGCAGCGTTGTATTCCGGGGTAGCTCCTACAATGAGCAGTTCTTC.

On this clone itself: A read error may be the cause here, since a much bigger clone is one base away. Other DNA sequences from this sample encode an identical CDR3 as well. The CDR3 region has the DNA TGTGCCAGCAGCCCAGGACAGAACTATGGCTACACCTTC. This sequence encodes CASSPGQNYGYTF. This sequence joins TRBV5-6 and TRBJ1-2, with D maybe TRBD1 (6 bases). Trimming left V 4 bases short and J 2 bases short, with 9 bases between. The CDR3 runs 13 residues. From germline, CDR1 is SGHDT and CDR2 YYEEEE.

The chain is built from TRBV5-1 and TRBJ2-3; D gene uncertain. The ends were cut back, 0 bases at V and 1 base at J, with 9 bases in the middle. Germline loops: CDR1 SGHRS, CDR2 YFSETQ. This CDR3 has 15 amino acids. CDR3: CASSLEAPGTDTQYF. CDR3 DNA: TGCGCCAGCAGCTTGGAAGCGCCCGGCACAGATACGCAGTATTTT.

This clone was picked up one time. The V call is TRBV2, the J call TRBJ2-3; D ambiguous. V lost 4 bases to trimming and J lost 6 bases, with 11 bases between them. The germline gives CDR1 SNHLY, CDR2 FYNNEI. The CDR3 loop spans 13 amino acids. This CDR3 reads CASSVSVEDTQYF. In DNA form, the CDR3 reads TGTGCCAGCAGTGTCAGCGTCGAGGATACGCAGTATTTT.

J is TRBJ2-7 and V is TRBV25-1; no clear D gene. The CDR3 is 14 amino acids. Germline values: CDR1 MGHDK, CDR2 SYGVNS. With 1 base removed from V and 1 base from J, the gap between germline ends came to 8 bases. The CDR3, as DNA: TGTGCCAGCAGTGAATTCCCCCGTTCCTACGAGCAGTACTTC. Protein product: CASSEFPRSYEQYF.

This sequence joins TRBV14 and TRBJ1-3; maybe TRBD1 (5 bases). The length of the CDR3 is 15 residues. V lost 3 bases to trimming and J lost 2 bases, with 11 bases between them. Germline-derived CDR1 and CDR2 are SGHDN and FVKESK. CDR3 sequence reads: CASSQPGLPGNTIYF. The CDR3 nucleotides are TGTGCCAGCAGCCAGCCGGGACTGCCTGGAAACACCATATATTTT.

The chain recombines TRBV6-1 with TRBJ2-7; 7 bases agree with TRBD1. With V trimmed by 0 bases and J by 4 bases, 3 bases remained unmatched. The germline gives CDR1 MNHNS, CDR2 SASEGT. The CDR3 extends over 14 amino acids. The CDR3 DNA sequence: TGTGCCAGCAGTGAAGCAGGGGGCTGGTACGAGCAGTACTTC. Translating it yields CASSEAGGWYEQYF.